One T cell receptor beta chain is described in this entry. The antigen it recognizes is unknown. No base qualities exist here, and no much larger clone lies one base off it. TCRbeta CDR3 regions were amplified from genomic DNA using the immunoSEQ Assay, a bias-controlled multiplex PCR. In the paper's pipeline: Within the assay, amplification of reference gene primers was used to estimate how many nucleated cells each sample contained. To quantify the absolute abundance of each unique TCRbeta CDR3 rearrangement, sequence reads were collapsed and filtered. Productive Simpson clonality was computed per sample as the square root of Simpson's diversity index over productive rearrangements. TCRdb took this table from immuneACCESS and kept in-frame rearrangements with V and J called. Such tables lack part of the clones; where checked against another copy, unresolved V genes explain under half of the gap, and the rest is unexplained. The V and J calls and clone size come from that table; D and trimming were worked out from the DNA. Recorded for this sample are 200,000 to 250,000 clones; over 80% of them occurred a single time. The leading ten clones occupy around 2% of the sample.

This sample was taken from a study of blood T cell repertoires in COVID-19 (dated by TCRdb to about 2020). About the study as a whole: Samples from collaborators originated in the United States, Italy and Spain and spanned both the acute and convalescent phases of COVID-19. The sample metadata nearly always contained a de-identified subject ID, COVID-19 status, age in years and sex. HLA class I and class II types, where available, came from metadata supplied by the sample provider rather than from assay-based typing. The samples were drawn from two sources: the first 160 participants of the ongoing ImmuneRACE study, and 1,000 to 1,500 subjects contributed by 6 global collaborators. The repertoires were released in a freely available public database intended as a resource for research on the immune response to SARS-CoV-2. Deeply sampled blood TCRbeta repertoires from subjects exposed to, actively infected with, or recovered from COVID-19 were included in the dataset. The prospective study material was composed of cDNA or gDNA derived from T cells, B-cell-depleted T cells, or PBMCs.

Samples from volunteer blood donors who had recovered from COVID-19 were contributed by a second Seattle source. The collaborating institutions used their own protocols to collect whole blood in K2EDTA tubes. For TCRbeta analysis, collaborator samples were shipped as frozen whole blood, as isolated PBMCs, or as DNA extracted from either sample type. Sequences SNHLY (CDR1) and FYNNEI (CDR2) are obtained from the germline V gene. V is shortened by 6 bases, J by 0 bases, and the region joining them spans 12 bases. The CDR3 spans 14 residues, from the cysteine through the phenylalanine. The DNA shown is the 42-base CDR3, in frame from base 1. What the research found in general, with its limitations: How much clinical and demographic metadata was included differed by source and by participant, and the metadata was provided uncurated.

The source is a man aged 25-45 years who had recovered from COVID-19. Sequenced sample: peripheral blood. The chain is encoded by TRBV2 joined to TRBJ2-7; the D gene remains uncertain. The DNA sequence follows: TGTGCCAGCAGACTCGATACGAGCTCCTACGAGCAGTACTTC. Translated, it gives CASRLDTSSYEQYF.